This TCR beta chain was captured by sequencing in a study of beta chain features in type 1 diabetes. Since all of the isolated RNA was reverse transcribed, expressed TCRB transcripts were what got sequenced. Repertoires were generated with immunoSEQ multiplex PCR, while TCRdb's copy carries only in-frame clones and drops some. This table has 160,000 or so clones, about 9.8% appearing once. CD4+ naive, central memory, regulatory and stem cell-like memory subsets were isolated by sorting on CD45RO/CCR7/CD25/CD127/CD95/CD27. Germline V gene sequence: CDR1 KGHSH, CDR2 LQKENI. CDR3 length: 14 residues. Trimming left V 5 bases short and J 2 bases short, with 13 bases between.

Sequenced: central memory CD4+ T cells from blood. The gene calls are TRBV18 and TRBJ2-7; the D gene is possibly TRBD1 (6 bases). This TCR came from a woman between 18 and 29 years old in good health. For the CDR3, the DNA is TGTGCCAGCTCATCGGGCAGGGGTACCTACGAGCAGTACTTC. Its protein is CASSSGRGTYEQYF.